This note documents a single T cell receptor beta chain sequence. Its antigen remains unknown. The data originate from a study of CD8 T cells in ankylosing spondylitis. TCRdb processed the 5' RACE reads anew with MiXCR; each CDR3 protein has one entry. The sample consists of almost 250,000 distinct CDR3 sequences, 30% to 40% of them appearing once. The CDR3 totals 14 residues. CDR1 and CDR2 (germline): LNHNV, YYDKDF (reference sequence). The V gene lost 2 bases and the J gene lost 8 bases, with 13 bases spanning the gap. The study's findings and limits: Typical of ankylosing spondylitis blood, it appeared, was a TCR beta motif of fewer than 10 highly homologous variants. Those disease-linked clones were CD8+; they were also relatively rare in peripheral blood.

The V gene is TRBV15, the J gene TRBJ1-3; D not certain. The sample comprised blood, either unsorted or a sorted T cell fraction (not recorded which). The origin of this receptor is a male donor with ankylosing spondylitis or in good health (not recorded which). This CDR3 is CATSRPSLVDTIYF. The CDR3 DNA follows: TGTGCCACCAGCAGACCTTCCTTGGTTGACACCATATATTTT. The variable domain in full, with the rest retrieved from reference TRBV15 and TRBJ1-3, is DAMVIQNPRYQVTQFGKPVTLSCSQTLNHNVMYWYQQKSSQAPKLLFHYYDKDFNNEADTPDNFQSRRPNTSFCFLDIRSPGLGDTAMYLCATSRPSLVDTIYFGEGSWLTVV.